This entry lists 24 T cell receptor beta chains sequenced from one sample in a study of cytomegalovirus exposure and HLA in healthy donors. The PCR contained 60 Vbeta and 13 Jbeta primers. Profiled with immunoSEQ multiplex PCR; TCRdb holds only in-frame clones, not every one. The table shows around 160,000 clones, with roughly 80% occurring only once. The source material was PBMCs. The receptors here all came from a man aged 45 to 65 in good health and CMV-seropositive.

The chain joins TRBV6-5 to TRBJ2-1; TRBD2 matches at 12 bases. V lost 7 bases and J lost 8; bases outside the gene matches: 9. This CDR3 is built from 15 residues. Germline-derived CDR1 and CDR2 are MNHEY and SVGAGI. CDR3 DNA sequence: TGTGCCAGCACTCTAGGGTCTAGCGGGGGGGATGAGCAGTTCTTC. This translates into CASTLGSSGGDEQFF.

This chain uses TRBV12-5 with TRBJ2-5; 8 bases match TRBD2. V lost 6 bases and J lost 4; bases outside the gene matches: 7. The CDR3 contains 14 residues. Germline lookup yields CDR1 LGHNT and CDR2 FRNRAP. In DNA, the CDR3 is TGTGCTAGTGGCCGCCCGGGGGGGCGAGAGACCCAGTACTTC. It is translated as CASGRPGGRETQYF.

The chain is built from TRBV9 and TRBJ2-3; 9 bases line up with TRBD2. In germline, CDR1 is SGDLS, CDR2 YYNGEE. After removal of 2 bases from V and 2 bases from J, the junction contained 6 bases not matched to a gene. The CDR3 has 16 amino acids. CDR3 protein: CASSVIAGEYTDTQYF. CDR3 bases: TGTGCCAGCAGCGTGATAGCGGGGGAGTACACAGATACGCAGTATTTT.

The V gene is TRBV28, the J gene TRBJ2-1, with 10 bases lining up with TRBD1. The CDR3 has 16 amino acids. CDR1 and CDR2 from the germline V gene are MDHEN and SYDVKM. Trimming removed 3 bases from V and 4 bases from J; junction bases left unmatched: 6. CDR3 region: CASSLLGTGVYNEQFF. The CDR3 bases are TGTGCCAGCAGTTTGCTCGGGACAGGGGTTTACAATGAGCAGTTCTTC.

The V call is TRBV30, the J call TRBJ2-1, with 10 bases that match TRBD2. CDR1 is GTSNPN and CDR2 is SVGIG in the germline V gene (reference sequence). V lost 7 bases, J lost 3 bases, and 6 bases stayed unmatched. The CDR3 loop spans 14 amino acids. The CDR3 is CASVGLANYNEQFF. In DNA, the CDR3 is TGTGCCTCGGTGGGACTAGCGAACTACAATGAGCAGTTCTTC.

The chain employs TRBV27 and TRBJ2-5; TRBD2 aligns across 16 bases. Germline CDR1 and CDR2: MNHEY and SMNVEV (reference sequence). CDR3 length equals 16 residues. After removal of 5 bases from V and 9 bases from J, the junction contained 9 bases not matched to a gene. CDR3 residues: CASSPTGLAGGQAQYF. CDR3 nucleotides: TGTGCCAGCAGTCCGACGGGACTAGCGGGGGGGCAGGCCCAGTACTTC.

The V gene is TRBV5-1, the J gene TRBJ2-5; 16 bases are a match to TRBD2. V lost 4 bases and J lost 5; bases outside the gene matches: 5. The V gene's germline CDR1 is SGHRS and CDR2 YFSETQ. The CDR3 consists of 16 residues. CDR3 bases: TGCGCCAGCAGCCTCGGGACTAGCGGGGGGGGTGAGACCCAGTACTTC. Translated, it gives CASSLGTSGGGETQYF.

The chain links TRBV18 to TRBJ2-7; possibly TRBD1 for D (6 bases). The ends were cut back, 5 bases at V and 0 bases at J, with 14 bases in the middle. Germline V gene sequence: CDR1 KGHSH, CDR2 LQKENI. The CDR3 length is 15 residues. CDR3 bases: TGTGCCAGCTCAAGCCGGGACATCAGCTCCTACGAGCAGTACTTC. Amino acid sequence: CASSSRDISSYEQYF.

The chain has TRBV9 and TRBJ2-5; 9 positions agree with TRBD2. The tail of the sequence fits TRBJ2-7 better, so the J call may be wrong. Germline V gene sequence: CDR1 SGDLS, CDR2 YYNGEE. This CDR3 spans 15 amino acids. The CDR3 bases are TGTGCCAGCAGCGTAAGGGCGACTAGCGGATACGAGCAGTACTTC. Protein product: CASSVRATSGYEQYF.

The chain recombines TRBV29-1 with TRBJ2-1; D is perhaps TRBD2 (6 bases). The CDR3 length is 13 residues. Deletions cut 7 bases from V and 8 bases from J, with 18 bases between. Germline V CDR1 and CDR2: SQVTM, ANQGSEA. The CDR3 loop reads CSERNGGGDEQFF. In DNA form, the CDR3 reads TGCAGCGAACGAAACGGCGGCGGGGATGAGCAGTTCTTC.

The chain joins TRBV7-2 to TRBJ2-2, with D possibly matching TRBD1 (5 bases). With 5 bases removed from V and 3 bases from J, the gap between germline ends came to 10 bases. Germline V gene data show CDR1 as SGHTA and CDR2 as FQGNSA. The CDR3 has 14 amino acids. The CDR3 DNA reads TGTGCCAGCAGCCCACGACAGTACACCGGGGAGCTGTTTTTT. It specifies CASSPRQYTGELFF.

The chain carries TRBV9 and TRBJ1-1; perhaps TRBD1 as D (5 bases). From germline, CDR1 is SGDLS and CDR2 YYNGEE. V was clipped by 6 bases and J by 0 bases, with 15 bases between them. This CDR3 region has 15 residues. CDR3 in amino acids: CASTIGEGMNTEAFF. The DNA of the CDR3 is TGTGCCAGCACCATTGGGGAGGGGATGAACACTGAAGCTTTCTTT.

The chain couples TRBV28 to TRBJ1-6, with D unclear. CDR1 is MDHEN and CDR2 is SYDVKM in the germline V gene. Trimming left V 8 bases short and J 4 bases short, with 9 bases between. The CDR3 runs 13 residues. The CDR3 region has the DNA TGTGCCAGCTCCAGCGATTATAATTCACCCCTCCACTTT. It specifies CASSSDYNSPLHF.

The V and J genes are TRBV19 and TRBJ1-4, with TRBD1 as a possible D gene (6 bases). V dropped 9 bases and J dropped 4 bases, with 18 bases sitting between them. This CDR3 is built from 15 residues. Germline values: CDR1 LNHDA, CDR2 SQIVND (reference sequence). The CDR3 here is CASKSGRTVNEKLFF. In DNA form, the CDR3 reads TGTGCCAGCAAGTCGGGCCGGACAGTTAATGAAAAACTGTTTTTT. The complete variable domain, with remaining parts taken from reference TRBV19 and TRBJ1-4, reads DGGITQSPKYLFRKEGQNVTLSCEQNLNHDAMYWYRQDPGQGLRLIYYSQIVNDFQKGDIAEGYSVSREKKESFPLTVTSAQKNPTAFYLCASKSGRTVNEKLFFGSGTQLSVL.

The V gene is TRBV10-3, the J gene TRBJ2-7, with 7 bases that match TRBD2. This CDR3 contains 13 residues. Germline values: CDR1 ENHRY, CDR2 SYGVKD. V gave up 2 bases and J gave up 2 bases; unmatched junction bases: 0. The CDR3 DNA sequence: TGTGCCATCAGTGAGGGACTAGCCTACGAGCAGTACTTC. Amino acids: CAISEGLAYEQYF.

The rearrangement links TRBV30 to TRBJ2-7; 8 bases fit TRBD1. CDR1 and CDR2 (germline): GTSNPN, SVGIG (reference sequence). Trimming at V came to 2 bases and at J to 0 bases, leaving 0 bases not matched to a gene. The CDR3 is made up of 13 amino acids. CDR3 sequence: CAWSTGGSYEQYF. CDR3 sequence (DNA): TGTGCCTGGAGTACAGGGGGCTCCTACGAGCAGTACTTC. The full variable domain, its missing parts supplied by reference TRBV30 and TRBJ2-7, is SQTIHQWPATLVQPVGSPLSLECTVEGTSNPNLYWYRQAAGRGLQLLFYSVGIGQISSEVPQNLSASRPQDRQFILSSKKLLLSDSGFYLCAWSTGGSYEQYFGPGTRLTVT.

This rearrangement joins TRBV10-3 to TRBJ2-3; 7 nucleotides agree with TRBD2. CDR3 length: 17 amino acids. V shed 9 bases and J 6 bases; nucleotides not matched to a gene: 21. Looked up from germline, CDR1 is ENHRY and CDR2 is SYGVKD. The CDR3 sequence is CAMASETRTSPVDTQYF. CDR3 coding DNA: TGTGCCATGGCCTCCGAAACTCGGACTAGTCCGGTGGATACGCAGTATTTT.

The chain recombines TRBV4-3 with TRBJ1-5; 9 nucleotides match TRBD1. This CDR3 is built from 15 residues. The trim removed 5 bases at V and 5 bases at J, leaving 7 bases unmatched. Germline lookup yields CDR1 LGHNA and CDR2 YSLEER. The CDR3: CASSESRTGDQPQHF. CDR3 in DNA: TGCGCCAGCAGCGAAAGTCGGACAGGGGATCAGCCCCAGCATTTT.

This chain links TRBV30 with TRBJ2-3; 8 bases fit TRBD1. V trimming: 6 bases; J trimming: 6 bases; junction bases outside the gene matches: 8. Germline assignment: CDR1 GTSNPN and CDR2 SVGIG (reference sequence). This CDR3 region has 13 residues. The CDR3 DNA reads as TGTGCCTGTAACACAGGGGGTATGGATACGCAGTATTTT. Translation: CACNTGGMDTQYF.

About this clone: Other nucleotide sequences from this sample produce the same CDR3. V and J are TRBV30 and TRBJ1-6, with a tentative D call TRBD1 (5 bases). The ends were cut back, 0 bases at V and 7 bases at J, with 13 bases in the middle. The CDR3 consists of 15 residues. CDR1 and CDR2 (germline): GTSNPN, SVGIG (reference sequence). The CDR3 nucleotides are TGTGCCTGGAGTGTCGGGGGAGGGTACAATTCACCCCTCCACTTT. Its translation is CAWSVGGGYNSPLHF.

The chain couples TRBV13 to TRBJ2-7; tentatively, D is TRBD1 (5 bases). V was shortened by 4 bases and J by 2 bases, with 9 bases between the two germline ends. The CDR3 contains 13 residues. Germline CDR1 and CDR2: PRHDT and FYEKMQ (reference sequence). CDR3: CASSYDRAYEQYF. The DNA of the CDR3 is TGTGCCAGCAGCTACGACAGAGCCTACGAGCAGTACTTC.

The V call is TRBV5-4, the J call TRBJ2-7; a weak D match, TRBD2 (6 bases). V gave up 0 bases and J gave up 5 bases, with 12 bases separating them. The CDR3 is made up of 14 amino acids. Germline CDR1 reads SGHNT; CDR2 reads YYREEE (reference sequence). In DNA, the CDR3 is TGTGCCAGCAGCTTGGGGACTACCCAACACGAGCAGTACTTC. Its protein is CASSLGTTQHEQYF.

This clone was picked up one time. The CDR3 DNA reads as TGTGCCAGCAGTCGCCGGACAGGCGGGGACGAGCAGTACTTC. The encoded protein is CASSRRTGGDEQYF. This chain connects TRBV27 to TRBJ2-7; TRBD1 might be the D (7 bases). There are 14 residues in the CDR3. CDR1 MNHEY and CDR2 SMNVEV come from the germline V gene (reference sequence). The V end lost 5 bases, the J end lost 5 bases, and 16 bases lay between the germline ends.

This clone is a singleton in its sample. The chain carries TRBV5-6 and TRBJ1-5; D is perhaps TRBD1 (5 bases). V lost 2 bases, J lost 7 bases, and 13 bases lay in between. Germline CDR1 SGHDT, CDR2 YYEEEE. The CDR3 has 14 residues. CDR3 DNA: TGTGCCAGCAGCTTTGGCGGGGGATGGCAGCCCCAGCATTTT. Translated, it gives CASSFGGGWQPQHF.